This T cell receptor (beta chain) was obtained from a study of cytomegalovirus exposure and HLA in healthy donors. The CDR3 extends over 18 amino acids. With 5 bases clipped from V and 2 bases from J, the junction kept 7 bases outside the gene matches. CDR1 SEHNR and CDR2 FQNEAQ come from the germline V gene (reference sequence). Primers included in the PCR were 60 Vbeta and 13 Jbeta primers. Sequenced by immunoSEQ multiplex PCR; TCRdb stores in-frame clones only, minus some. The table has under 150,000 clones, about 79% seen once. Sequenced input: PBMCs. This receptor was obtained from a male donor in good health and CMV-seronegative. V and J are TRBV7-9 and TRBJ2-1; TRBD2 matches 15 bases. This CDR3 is CASSQSRTSGRAYNEQFF. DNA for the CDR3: TGTGCCAGCAGCCAGAGTCGGACTAGCGGGAGGGCCTACAATGAGCAGTTCTTC. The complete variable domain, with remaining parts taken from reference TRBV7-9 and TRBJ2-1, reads DTGVSQNPRHKITKRGQNVTFRCDPISEHNRLYWYRQTLGQGPEFLTYFQNEAQLEKSRLLSDRFSAERPKGSFSTLEIQRTEQGDSAMYLCASSQSRTSGRAYNEQFFGPGTRLTVL.